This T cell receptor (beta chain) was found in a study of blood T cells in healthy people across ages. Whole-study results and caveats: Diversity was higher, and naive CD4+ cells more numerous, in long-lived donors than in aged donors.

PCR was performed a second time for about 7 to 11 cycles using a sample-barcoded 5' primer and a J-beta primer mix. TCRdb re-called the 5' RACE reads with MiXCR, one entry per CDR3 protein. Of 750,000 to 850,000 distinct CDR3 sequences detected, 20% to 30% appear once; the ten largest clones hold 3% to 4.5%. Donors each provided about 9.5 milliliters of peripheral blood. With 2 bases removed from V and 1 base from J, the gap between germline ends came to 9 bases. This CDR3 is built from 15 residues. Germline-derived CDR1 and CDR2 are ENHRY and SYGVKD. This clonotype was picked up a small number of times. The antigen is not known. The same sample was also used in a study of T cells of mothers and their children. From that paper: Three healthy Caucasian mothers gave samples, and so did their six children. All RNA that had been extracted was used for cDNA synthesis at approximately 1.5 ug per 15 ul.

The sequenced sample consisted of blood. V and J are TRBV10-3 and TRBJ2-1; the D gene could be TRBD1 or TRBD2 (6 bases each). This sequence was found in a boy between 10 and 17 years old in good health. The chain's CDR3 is CAISEGGGSYNEQFF. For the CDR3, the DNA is TGTGCCATCAGTGAGGGAGGGGGTTCCTACAATGAGCAGTTCTTC.